What follows are 15 T cell receptor beta chains derived from one specimen sequenced in a study of read filtering for tumor transcriptome and immune sequencing. This library used about 360 ng RNA and molecular barcoded adaptors spanning alpha/delta and beta/gamma chains. TCRdb reprocessed the reads via MiXCR and lists one record per CDR3 protein. The sample carries roughly 25,000 distinct CDR3 sequences, around an eighth recorded once. The sample consisted of a population of CD138-negative cells sorted from bone marrow. These receptors were obtained from a donor aged 40 or over with multiple myeloma.

This clonotype was counted at least ten times. The V gene is TRBV18, the J gene TRBJ2-1, with TRBD1 matching 8 bases. V was clipped by 8 bases and J by 2 bases; unmatched bases: 2. The CDR3 is 13 residues long. Germline lookup yields CDR1 KGHSH and CDR2 LQKENI. CDR3 in amino acids: CASQQGAYNEQFF. Written as DNA, the CDR3 is TGTGCCAGCCAACAGGGGGCCTACAATGAGCAGTTCTTC.

This clonotype has at least ten counts. The V call is TRBV7-9, the J call TRBJ2-7, with D hard to call. Germline CDR1 is SEHNR and CDR2 is FQNEAQ (reference sequence). Trimming removed 4 bases at V and 2 bases at J, with 9 bases between. The CDR3 runs to 13 residues. The CDR3 DNA follows: TGTGCCAGCAGCTCTACATTGCCCTACGAGCAGTACTTC. It codes for CASSSTLPYEQYF.

This clonotype appeared many times. J is TRBJ2-1 and V is TRBV20-1, with TRBD2 matching 14 bases. Germline CDR1 and CDR2: DFQATT and SNEGSKA (reference sequence). Unmatched junction bases numbered 19, after V lost 6 bases and J lost 9 bases. This CDR3 contains 18 residues. CDR3 sequence reads: CSALPGLAGEGPGIEQFF. Written as DNA, the CDR3 is TGCAGTGCATTACCGGGACTAGCGGGAGAAGGTCCTGGGATTGAGCAGTTCTTC.

This clonotype came up many times. V and J are TRBV6-2 or TRBV6-3 and TRBJ2-2, with D possibly being TRBD2 (6 bases). Germline CDR1 MNHEY, CDR2 SVGEGT. CDR3 size: 16 residues. The V and J ends lost 5 bases and 5 bases respectively, with 18 bases between them. The CDR3 reads CASSRSPEGRTGELFF. Here the CDR3 DNA reads TGTGCCAGCAGTCGATCGCCAGAAGGGAGGACCGGGGAGCTGTTTTTT.

This clonotype was seen once. The likely explanation is a read error, given a far larger clone one base away. This chain uses TRBV6-6 with TRBJ1-4; D is ambiguous. Germline lookup yields CDR1 MNHNY and CDR2 SVGAGI (reference sequence). The ends were cut back, 6 bases at V and 2 bases at J, with 19 bases in the middle. CDR3 length equals 17 residues. This chain's CDR3 is CASSRTPSRMTNEKLFF. The CDR3 DNA reads as TGTGCCAGCAGCCGGACCCCCTCGCGGATGACTAATGAAAAACTGTTTTTT.

This clonotype is termed medium-sized. The J gene is TRBJ2-1, the V gene TRBV20-1, with D possibly matching TRBD2 (6 bases). Looked up from germline, CDR1 is DFQATT and CDR2 is SNEGSKA (reference sequence). The CDR3 runs to 13 residues. Between the trimmed V and J ends, which lost 2 bases and 8 bases, there was a span of 13 bases. The CDR3 is CSARRGIGDEQFF. Written as DNA, the CDR3 is TGCAGTGCTAGACGCGGGATAGGCGATGAGCAGTTCTTC.

A few counts support this clonotype. A read error may explain this, as a much larger clone is one base away. The V call is TRBV29-1, the J call TRBJ1-1; tentatively, D is TRBD1 (5 bases). CDR1 is SQVTM and CDR2 is ANQGSEA in the germline V gene. There are 15 residues in the CDR3. The CDR3: CGVEGNRILNTEAFF. CDR3 nucleotide sequence: TGCGGCGTTGAGGGCAACAGGATATTGAACACTGAAGCTTTCTTT.

This clonotype has more than one count but fewer than ten. The rearrangement uses TRBV20-1 and TRBJ2-3, with D perhaps TRBD2 (6 bases). CDR3 length: 13 amino acids. Deletions cut 1 base from V and 7 bases from J, with 12 bases between. Germline CDR1 and CDR2: DFQATT and SNEGSKA (reference sequence). CDR3 nucleotides: TGCAGTGCTAGAGGTAGCGGTATGAATACGCAGTATTTT. Its translation: CSARGSGMNTQYF.

This clonotype was seen many times. The V and J genes are TRBV7-8 and TRBJ1-5, with TRBD1 matching 9 bases. The CDR3 is 15 amino acids. CDR1 and CDR2 from the germline V gene are SGHVS and FQNEAQ. V was clipped by 4 bases and J by 3 bases; unmatched bases: 4. Here the CDR3 reads CASSYRGRNNQPQHF. The CDR3 DNA reads as TGTGCCAGCAGCTACAGGGGGCGAAACAATCAGCCCCAGCATTTT.

This clonotype was seen repeatedly, ten times or more. The J gene is TRBJ2-1, the V gene TRBV12-3 or TRBV12-4, with TRBD1 as a possible D gene (6 bases). CDR3 length equals 15 residues. V gave up 4 bases and J gave up 4 bases, with 14 bases separating them. The CDR3 DNA sequence: TGTGCCAGCAGTTCCTACAGGGAATCTTACAATGAGCAGTTCTTC. Translated: CASSSYRESYNEQFF.

This clonotype was recorded many times. This rearrangement joins TRBV20-1 to TRBJ2-3; 7 bases line up with TRBD1. This CDR3 spans 14 amino acids. Germline lookup yields CDR1 DFQATT and CDR2 SNEGSKA (reference sequence). Unmatched junction bases numbered 9, after V lost 4 bases and J lost 5 bases. The CDR3, as DNA: TGCAGTGCTACTCGACAGGGAACGGGAGATACGCAGTATTTT. Translated: CSATRQGTGDTQYF.

This clonotype was seen many times. The V gene is TRBV5-1, the J gene TRBJ2-1, with TRBD2 matching 10 bases. The ends lost 0 bases at V and 6 bases at J; junction bases unmatched: 9. The CDR3 contains 17 residues. The germline gives CDR1 SGHRS, CDR2 YFSETQ. Here the CDR3 reads CASSLGTASGRTNEQFF. CDR3 DNA: TGCGCCAGCAGCTTGGGAACGGCTAGCGGGAGAACCAATGAGCAGTTCTTC.

Regarding this clonotype: This likely reflects a read error, since a far larger clone is one base away. V and J are TRBV7-2 and TRBJ1-1, with D uncertain. The CDR3 sequence is 14 residues long. The germline gives CDR1 SGHTA, CDR2 FQGNSA. DNA for the CDR3: TGTGCCGGCAGCTTAGAACAGCGAAACACTGAAGCTTTCTTT. It codes for CAGSLEQRNTEAFF.

The gene calls are TRBV19 and TRBJ2-2; 11 bases align to TRBD2. This CDR3 is built from 16 residues. CDR1 and CDR2 from the germline V gene are LNHDA and SQIVND (reference sequence). With 7 bases clipped from V and 0 bases from J, the junction kept 4 bases outside the gene matches. The CDR3 DNA follows: TGTGCCAGTAAATTAGCGGGAGGGGCGAACACCGGGGAGCTGTTTTTT. Protein sequence: CASKLAGGANTGELFF.

This clonotype came up many times. The rearrangement uses TRBV7-2 and TRBJ2-7, with 12 bases matching TRBD2. V gave up 6 bases and J gave up 3 bases; unmatched junction bases: 6. The CDR3 spans 15 residues. Germline assignment: CDR1 SGHTA and CDR2 FQGNSA. This chain's CDR3 is CASSSSSGGGYEQYF. The CDR3, as DNA: TGTGCCAGCAGTTCTTCTAGCGGGGGGGGCTACGAGCAGTACTTC. Filled out from reference TRBV7-2 and TRBJ2-7, the complete variable domain reads GAGVSQSPSNKVTEKGKDVELRCDPISGHTALYWYRQSLGQGLEFLIYFQGNSAPDKSGLPSDRFSAERTGGSVSTLTIQRTQQEDSAVYLCASSSSSGGGYEQYFGPGTRLTVT.